This record looks at one T cell receptor (beta chain) sequence and its context. Some clones are missing from TCRdb's copy, which holds only in-frame ones; the method was immunoSEQ multiplex PCR. In the table there are roughly 87,000 clones, 80% to 90% of which are singletons. Regarding time point: pretreatment peripheral blood. The CDR3 has 13 amino acids. Germline CDR1 and CDR2: SNHLY and FYNNEI. Trimming shortened V by 7 bases and J by 4 bases, and 14 bases separated the two germline ends. This record belongs to a study of PD-L1 blockade in urothelial cancer. The receptor was derived from a woman at least 80 years old with urothelial cancer. Specimen: PBMCs, collected around atezolizumab (anti-PD-L1) treatment. The chain recombines TRBV2 with TRBJ2-7; possible D gene TRBD1, 6 bases. As DNA, the CDR3 is TGTGCCAGCACCGGGACAAGCGAATACGAGCAGTACTTC. It specifies CASTGTSEYEQYF.